The text below deals with one T cell receptor (beta chain). The target antigen is unknown. The sample comes from a study of cytomegalovirus exposure and HLA in healthy donors. Notes on the study in general: HLA alleles showed associations with some 15,000 TCR beta sequences in a later analysis, at a 0.05 false discovery rate.

The study ran its PCR with 60 Vbeta and 13 Jbeta primers. TCRdb's table, derived via immunoSEQ multiplex PCR, lists solely in-frame clones and lacks some. This table has 150,000 or so clones, around 65% appearing once. Input material: PBMCs. This sequence was found in a woman aged 25-40 years in good health and CMV-seropositive.

CDR3 region: CASSVGAGVVSGNTIYF. The CDR3, as DNA: TGTGCCAGCAGCGTTGGGGCAGGGGTGGTATCAGGAAACACCATATATTTT. The chain is built from TRBV9 and TRBJ1-3, with TRBD1 as a possible D gene (6 bases). Trimming left V 2 bases short and J 4 bases short, with 19 bases between. From germline, CDR1 is SGDLS and CDR2 YYNGEE. The CDR3 has 17 amino acids. The whole variable domain, filled in from reference TRBV9 and TRBJ1-3, reads DSGVTQTPKHLITATGQRVTLRCSPRSGDLSVYWYQQSLDQGLQFLIQYYNGEERAKGNILERFSAQQFPDLHSELNLSSLELGDSALYFCASSVGAGVVSGNTIYFGEGSWLTVV.